These T cell receptor beta chains were read from a single sample in a study of follicular helper T cells after annual influenza vaccination. Profiling relied on immunoSEQ multiplex PCR, and the TCRdb table lists in-frame clones only, not all of them. The sample lists more than 9,500 clones, around 80% occurring once. The sequencing used CXCR5+ CD38- circulating T follicular helper cells from blood, collected on the day of influenza vaccination. The source of these receptors is an adult who received the influenza vaccine. CDR3s include the opening cysteine and the closing phenylalanine or tryptophan. The order of the fields is V gene, CDR3 length, clone size, D gene, J gene, CDR3 DNA, CDR3 protein. A D gene is named only where the DNA matches it firmly. Part of the rows lack a size; the others show once, few, many or a class for expanded clones.

TRBV7-2	15	-	-	TRBJ2-2	TGTGCCAGCAGTCCGGGTAGGGCCCACACCGGGGAGCTGTTTTTT	CASSPGRAHTGELFF
TRBV15	15	-	-	TRBJ1-4	TGTGCCACCAGCAGAGATTTGGGCAGGGTGGAAAAACTGTTTTTT	CATSRDLGRVEKLFF
TRBV6-1	15	-	TRBD2	TRBJ2-1	TGTGCCAGCAGGAACCTAGCGGGGGGGCTCAATGAGCAGTTCTTC	CASRNLAGGLNEQFF
TRBV29-1	13	-	-	TRBJ1-1	TGCAGCGTTGAAGAGAGAAGTGGCACTGAAGCTTTCTTT	CSVEERSGTEAFF
TRBV27	14	-	-	TRBJ1-1	TGTGCCAGCAGTTTCCGACACCCGAACACTGAAGCTTTCTTT	CASSFRHPNTEAFF
TRBV7-2	14	-	-	TRBJ1-6	TGTGCCAGCAGCACAAGGGGCAGGTTTTCACCCCTCCACTTT	CASSTRGRFSPLHF
TRBV27	16	few	-	TRBJ1-6	TGTGCCAGCAGTAGAGATCTGAGGGACCCAAATTCACCCCTCCACTTT	CASSRDLRDPNSPLHF
TRBV2	16	-	-	TRBJ1-5	TGTGCCAGCAGTGTGAACAGGGCAGCGAGCAATCAGCCCCAGCATTTT	CASSVNRAASNQPQHF
TRBV29-1	14	-	TRBD2	TRBJ2-2	TGCAGCGGTCGAATAGCGGGGGTAGCCGGGGAGCTGTTTTTT	CSGRIAGVAGELFF
TRBV6-5	14	once	-	TRBJ1-2	TGTGCCAGCGTTAAGGTCCTCCAAGGAGGTGGCTACACCTTC	CASVKVLQGGGYTF
TRBV5-8	12	-	-	TRBJ1-1	TGTGCCAGCAGCTTGGTGAGGGTTCAAGCTTTCTTT	CASSLVRVQAFF
TRBV5-4	13	-	TRBD1	TRBJ1-2	TGTGCCACCGACCTGGACAGGAAATATGGCTACACCTTC	CATDLDRKYGYTF
TRBV7-9	13	few	TRBD1	TRBJ1-4	TGTGCCAGCAGCTTGGGACAGGTTGAAAAACTGTTTTTT	CASSLGQVEKLFF